The 29 T cell receptor beta chains in this list originate from one sample, sequenced in a study of blood T cell repertoires in COVID-19. Profiling relied on immunoSEQ multiplex PCR, and the TCRdb table lists in-frame clones only, not all of them. The sample yields under 250,000 clones, about 79% seen once. Sample: PBMCs or T cells enriched from blood (not recorded which). The receptors here all came from a woman aged 55-75 years who had recovered from COVID-19.

This clone was picked up a small number of times. The rearrangement links TRBV3-1 (or the pseudogene TRBV3-2) to TRBJ1-1; D is perhaps TRBD1 (6 bases). The CDR3 contains 14 residues. Per the germline V gene, CDR1 is LGHDT and CDR2 is YNNKEL (reference sequence). Trimming removed 2 bases at V and 11 bases at J, with 18 bases between. In DNA form, the CDR3 reads TGTGCCAGCAGCCAAAGACTGCAGGGGCAGGGGGCTTTCTTT. Its protein is CASSQRLQGQGAFF.

The chain recombines TRBV6-5 with TRBJ1-6; 7 bases agree with TRBD1. The CDR3 is made up of 13 amino acids. The germline V gene encodes CDR1 MNHEY and CDR2 SVGAGI. V trimming: 7 bases; J trimming: 10 bases; junction bases outside the gene matches: 7. This chain's CDR3 is CASTDRVESPLHF. For the CDR3, the DNA is TGTGCCAGCACCGACAGGGTAGAATCACCCCTCCACTTT.

J is TRBJ2-7 and V is TRBV19; TRBD2 aligns across 8 bases. V lost 6 bases, J lost 5 bases, and 6 bases stayed unmatched. Germline CDR1 reads LNHDA; CDR2 reads SQIVND (reference sequence). The CDR3 runs 13 residues. CDR3 DNA sequence: TGTGCCAGTAGGCGGCGGGAGGCAGACGAGCAGTACTTC. It specifies CASRRREADEQYF.

This sequence joins TRBV5-1 and TRBJ2-3, with 9 bases identical to TRBD1. Trimming cost V 0 bases and J 4 bases; bases outside gene matches: 3. This CDR3 is built from 15 residues. The germline V gene encodes CDR1 SGHRS and CDR2 YFSETQ. The CDR3 DNA is TGCGCCAGCAGCTTGGCGGACAGGGGCCCAGATACGCAGTATTTT. This gives the protein CASSLADRGPDTQYF.

This chain uses TRBV27 with TRBJ1-6, with D possibly being TRBD1 (6 bases). V dropped 8 bases and J dropped 8 bases, with 16 bases sitting between them. Germline V gene lookup returns CDR1 MNHEY and CDR2 SMNVEV (reference sequence). This CDR3 is 14 amino acids long. The CDR3 coding sequence is TGTGCCAGCTCCCCTGCGGGGGGCTATTCACCCCTCCACTTT. Protein: CASSPAGGYSPLHF.

This clone has a single count. V and J are TRBV5-1 and TRBJ1-2, with TRBD1 identical over 7 bases. The CDR3 extends over 15 amino acids. V lost 0 bases and J lost 6; bases outside the gene matches: 8. CDR1 SGHRS and CDR2 YFSETQ come from the germline V gene. The CDR3 sequence is CASSLAPRGSDGYTF. For the CDR3, the DNA is TGCGCCAGCAGCTTGGCCCCCAGGGGGTCTGATGGCTACACCTTC.

The DNA for the CDR3 is TGTGCCATCAGTGGAGACAGGGGGCGGTCTGGCGGCACTGAAGCTTTCTTT. It translates to CAISGDRGRSGGTEAFF. J is TRBJ1-1 and V is TRBV10-3, with TRBD1 identical over 10 bases. From germline, CDR1 is ENHRY and CDR2 SYGVKD. The CDR3 contains 17 residues. Trimming removed 4 bases from V and 4 bases from J; junction bases left unmatched: 12.

The rearrangement links TRBV6-5 to TRBJ1-2; D is unclear. This CDR3 contains 12 residues. Germline CDR1 MNHEY, CDR2 SVGAGI. The V end was cut by 8 bases, the J end by 6 bases, with 13 bases between. CDR3 loop: CASGRVGDGYTF. The CDR3 nucleotides are TGTGCCAGCGGGAGGGTCGGGGATGGCTACACCTTC.

The J gene is TRBJ1-1, the V gene TRBV2, with TRBD1 identical over 9 bases. The CDR3 runs 16 residues. Germline CDR1 and CDR2: SNHLY and FYNNEI. V lost 2 bases and J lost 6; bases outside the gene matches: 10. The CDR3 loop reads CASSEQGQGTQSEAFF. The CDR3 DNA sequence: TGTGCCAGCAGTGAACAAGGACAGGGGACTCAGTCTGAAGCTTTCTTT.

The rearrangement links TRBV6-4 to TRBJ2-3; perhaps TRBD2 as D (5 bases). Trimming removed 2 bases at V and 1 base at J, with 16 bases between. There are 17 residues in the CDR3. From germline, CDR1 is MRHNA and CDR2 SNTAGT. CDR3 sequence: CASSDGRGWSGTDTQYF. The DNA of the CDR3 is TGTGCCAGCAGTGACGGCCGGGGTTGGAGTGGCACAGATACGCAGTATTTT.

This clone was recorded once. This chain links TRBV19 with TRBJ2-7; no reliable D call. Germline V CDR1 and CDR2: LNHDA, SQIVND (reference sequence). This CDR3 contains 13 residues. V was clipped by 5 bases and J by 6 bases, with 14 bases between them. The CDR3 sequence is CASSPGSRSEQYF. The CDR3 DNA reads as TGTGCCAGTAGTCCCGGTAGTCGTAGCGAGCAGTACTTC. Together with reference TRBV19 and TRBJ2-7, the CDR3 gives the full variable domain: DGGITQSPKYLFRKEGQNVTLSCEQNLNHDAMYWYRQDPGQGLRLIYYSQIVNDFQKGDIAEGYSVSREKKESFPLTVTSAQKNPTAFYLCASSPGSRSEQYFGPGTRLTVT.

J is TRBJ1-6 and V is TRBV6-5, with D hard to call. Germline V gives CDR1 MNHEY, CDR2 SVGAGI. This CDR3 spans 14 amino acids. V was cut by 5 bases and J by 6 bases, with 11 bases left in between. The CDR3 region is CASSPQKSNSPLHF. The CDR3 DNA is TGTGCCAGCAGTCCACAAAAAAGTAATTCACCCCTCCACTTT.

The CDR3 sequence is CASSVIAGGPYSYEQYF. In nucleotides, the CDR3 is TGTGCCAGCAGCGTAATTGCGGGAGGCCCTTACTCCTACGAGCAGTACTTC. The V gene is TRBV9, the J gene TRBJ2-7, with 8 bases aligning to TRBD2. The CDR3 loop spans 17 amino acids. Germline V gives CDR1 SGDLS, CDR2 YYNGEE. Trimming at V came to 1 base and at J to 0 bases, leaving 9 bases not matched to a gene.

J is TRBJ2-7 and V is TRBV5-1, with 8 positions matching TRBD1. With 4 bases clipped from V and 1 base from J, the junction kept 13 bases outside the gene matches. The germline V gene encodes CDR1 SGHRS and CDR2 YFSETQ. This CDR3 has 17 residues. The CDR3 loop reads CASSTGTGHWESYEQYF. The DNA for the CDR3 is TGCGCCAGCAGCACTGGGACAGGTCATTGGGAGTCCTACGAGCAGTACTTC.

This clone was picked up a small number of times. The gene calls are TRBV6-5 and TRBJ1-5, with no clear D. CDR1 and CDR2 from the germline V gene are MNHEY and SVGAGI. The CDR3 is 13 residues long. V lost 7 bases, J lost 0 bases, and 7 bases lay in between. The CDR3 sequence is CASNALSNQPQHF. The CDR3 DNA reads as TGTGCCAGCAATGCGCTTAGCAATCAGCCCCAGCATTTT.

The gene calls are TRBV2 and TRBJ1-1; 8 bases are shared with TRBD1. CDR3 length equals 14 residues. The V gene's germline CDR1 is SNHLY and CDR2 FYNNEI. The J segment lost 1 base and the V segment lost 7 bases, leaving 5 bases of the junction unmatched. In DNA, the CDR3 is TGTGCCAGCATTAGGACAGGGACGAACACTGAAGCTTTCTTT. It translates to CASIRTGTNTEAFF.

The chain recombines TRBV11-3 with TRBJ1-2; 7 bases fit TRBD1. The length of the CDR3 is 13 residues. Germline V gene sequence: CDR1 SGHNT, CDR2 YENEEA. V lost 1 base, J lost 6 bases, and 2 bases stayed unmatched. Here the CDR3 reads CASSLADRDGYTF. CDR3 nucleotide sequence: TGTGCCAGCAGCTTAGCCGACAGGGATGGCTACACCTTC. The entire variable domain, with the rest obtained from reference TRBV11-3 and TRBJ1-2, is as follows: EAGVVQSPRYKIIEKKQPVAFWCNPISGHNTLYWYLQNLGQGPELLIRYENEEAVDDSQLPKDRFSAERLKGVDSTLKIQPAELGDSAVYLCASSLADRDGYTFGSGTRLTVV.

The count of this clone is one. This sequence joins TRBV7-2 and TRBJ1-1; D ambiguous. V lost 4 bases and J 0 bases, leaving 6 bases between the germline ends. Per the germline V gene, CDR1 is SGHTA and CDR2 is FQGNSA. The CDR3 extends over 13 amino acids. The CDR3 protein is CASSYEVNTEAFF. The CDR3 DNA sequence: TGTGCCAGCAGCTATGAGGTGAACACTGAAGCTTTCTTT.

The V gene is TRBV6-2 or TRBV6-3, the J gene TRBJ2-2; D might be TRBD2 (6 bases). Deletions cut 5 bases from V and 2 bases from J, with 15 bases between. This CDR3 has 16 residues. Germline V CDR1 and CDR2: MNHEY, SVGEGT. The CDR3 loop reads CASSRQGGGNTGELFF. Here the CDR3 DNA reads TGTGCCAGCAGTCGGCAGGGAGGCGGTAACACCGGGGAGCTGTTTTTT.

This chain links TRBV10-3 with TRBJ2-7; a possible D gene is TRBD2 (6 bases). The germline V and J ends were trimmed by 6 bases and 5 bases, with 14 bases remaining between them. The CDR3 covers 13 residues. From germline, CDR1 is ENHRY and CDR2 SYGVKD. CDR3 DNA: TGTGCCATCAGGGATCGGTGGGAGGACGAGCAGTACTTC. It translates to CAIRDRWEDEQYF.

This clone occurred once. The chain links TRBV18 to TRBJ1-1; 7 bases are a match to TRBD1. CDR1 is KGHSH and CDR2 is LQKENI in the germline V gene. Unmatched junction bases numbered 11, after V lost 3 bases and J lost 4 bases. The CDR3 has 16 residues. CDR3: CASSPPTGKRSTEAFF. As DNA, the CDR3 is TGTGCCAGCTCACCTCCGACAGGGAAAAGGAGCACTGAAGCTTTCTTT.

The CDR3 spells CASSLAGLGTRYGYTF. The CDR3 nucleotides are TGTGCCAGCAGCTTGGCCGGATTAGGGACACGCTATGGCTACACCTTC. V is TRBV5-6 and J is TRBJ1-2, with D perhaps TRBD1 (6 bases). The germline CDR1 and CDR2 sequences are SGHDT and YYEEEE. The V end was cut by 0 bases, the J end by 4 bases, with 16 bases between. This CDR3 has 16 residues.

The sample holds a few counts of this clone. The CDR3 DNA follows: TGTGCCAGCAGTGACCAACCGGACAGCTCTGGAAACACCATATATTTT. It is translated as CASSDQPDSSGNTIYF. The chain is built from TRBV6-4 and TRBJ1-3; tentatively, D is TRBD1 (6 bases). Germline V lookup: CDR1 MRHNA, CDR2 SNTAGT. The CDR3 sequence is 16 residues long. Between the trimmed V and J ends, which lost 2 bases and 0 bases, there was a span of 11 bases.

The J gene is TRBJ2-3, the V gene TRBV13; a weak D match, TRBD2 (5 bases). The CDR3 spans 13 residues. Germline V gene data show CDR1 as PRHDT and CDR2 as FYEKMQ (reference sequence). Trimming pared 8 bases from V and 4 bases from J, leaving 13 bases between. CDR3 loop: CASGPRDADTQYF. Here the CDR3 DNA reads TGTGCCAGCGGACCCCGGGATGCAGATACGCAGTATTTT. Full variable domain (missing parts from reference TRBV13 and TRBJ2-3): AAGVIQSPRHLIKEKRETATLKCYPIPRHDTVYWYQQGPGQDPQFLISFYEKMQSDKGSIPDRFSAQQFSDYHSELNMSSLELGDSALYFCASGPRDADTQYFGPGTRLTVL.

CDR3 in DNA: TGTGCCAGCAGCCCATACCCAGCTAACTATGGCTACACCTTC. Encoded protein: CASSPYPANYGYTF. The V gene is TRBV27, the J gene TRBJ1-2, with D unresolved. Trimming left V 6 bases short and J 0 bases short, with 11 bases between. Germline lookup yields CDR1 MNHEY and CDR2 SMNVEV (reference sequence). This CDR3 contains 14 residues.

Remarks on this clone: The identical CDR3 is also encoded by other nucleotide sequences in the sample. This sequence joins TRBV30 and TRBJ1-2, with D maybe TRBD1 (6 bases). This CDR3 is built from 14 residues. V lost 0 bases and J 4 bases, leaving 12 bases between the germline ends. Per germline, CDR1 GTSNPN and CDR2 SVGIG (reference sequence). The CDR3 bases are TGTGCCTGGAGTGTACAGGGTGGGACCTATGGCTACACCTTC. This gives the protein CAWSVQGGTYGYTF.

This chain joins TRBV2 and TRBJ2-4, with 12 nucleotides matching TRBD2. Germline CDR1 SNHLY, CDR2 FYNNEI. The CDR3 runs 16 residues. J was trimmed by 1 base and V by 6 bases; bases with no gene match: 4. Here the CDR3 DNA reads TGTGCCAGCAGGTCCGGACTAGCGGGGGCCAAAAACATTCAGTACTTC. It codes for CASRSGLAGAKNIQYF.

The CDR3 nucleotides read TGTGCCAGTAGCTATCTACAGGGCCTTGAAGCTTTCTTT. It translates to CASSYLQGLEAFF. The chain uses TRBV19 and TRBJ1-1; a weak D match, TRBD1 (6 bases). The CDR3 covers 13 residues. The V gene lost 6 bases and the J gene lost 7 bases, with 15 bases spanning the gap. CDR1 LNHDA and CDR2 SQIVND come from the germline V gene (reference sequence). Drawing the rest from reference TRBV19 and TRBJ1-1, the complete variable domain is DGGITQSPKYLFRKEGQNVTLSCEQNLNHDAMYWYRQDPGQGLRLIYYSQIVNDFQKGDIAEGYSVSREKKESFPLTVTSAQKNPTAFYLCASSYLQGLEAFFGQGTRLTVV.

The rearrangement uses TRBV27 and TRBJ1-5, with TRBD1 matching 12 bases. In germline, CDR1 is MNHEY, CDR2 SMNVEV (reference sequence). The V and J ends lost 5 bases and 11 bases, in that order; junction bases with no gene match: 22. The CDR3 contains 19 residues. CDR3 protein: CASSITGTGGLMGRLAQHF. DNA for the CDR3: TGTGCCAGCAGTATTACCGGGACAGGGGGCTTAATGGGTAGGTTGGCCCAGCATTTT.